What follows are 20 T cell receptor beta chains derived from one specimen sequenced in a study of blood T cell repertoires in COVID-19. Here immunoSEQ multiplex PCR was the method, and the copy in TCRdb shows in-frame clones only, minus some. The sample carries approximately 91,000 clones, 70% to 80% recorded once. Specimen: peripheral blood. These TCRs come from a man between 65 and 80 years old with acute or convalescent COVID-19.

This chain joins TRBV14 and TRBJ2-3; D may be TRBD1 (6 bases). The V gene lost 4 bases and the J gene lost 4 bases, with 12 bases spanning the gap. Germline CDR1 and CDR2: SGHDN and FVKESK. CDR3 size: 14 residues. CDR3 nucleotide sequence: TGTGCCAGCAGCCGGATGTCAGGGGCAGATACGCAGTATTTT. This translates into CASSRMSGADTQYF.

In nucleotides, the CDR3 is TGTGCCAGCAGCTTCGGGCAGTTACGGACTCAGTACTTC. This gives the protein CASSFGQLRTQYF. J is TRBJ2-5 and V is TRBV5-6; a possible D gene is TRBD2 (5 bases). Trimming removed 2 bases at V and 11 bases at J, with 16 bases between. The length of the CDR3 is 13 residues. CDR1 SGHDT and CDR2 YYEEEE come from the germline V gene.

CDR3 DNA sequence: TGTGCCAGCAGTTCAGGGGGCAGCGGTAATGAAAAACTGTTTTTT. Its protein is CASSSGGSGNEKLFF. The genes are TRBV28 and TRBJ1-4; 8 positions match TRBD1. Germline CDR1 reads MDHEN; CDR2 reads SYDVKM. The CDR3 runs to 15 residues. After removal of 4 bases from V and 4 bases from J, the junction contained 5 bases not matched to a gene.

The rearrangement links TRBV5-1 to TRBJ2-7; 7 nucleotides align to TRBD1. The CDR3 runs 13 residues. From germline, CDR1 is SGHRS and CDR2 YFSETQ. J gave up 4 bases and V 4 bases, and 5 bases lay outside the gene matches. CDR3 in DNA: TGCGCCAGCAGCCCGACAGGGACATACGAGCAGTACTTC. Its translation: CASSPTGTYEQYF.

The rearrangement links TRBV4-2 to TRBJ1-5, with a tentative D call TRBD1 (6 bases). The germline CDR1 and CDR2 sequences are LGHNA and YNFKEQ. V gave up 0 bases and J gave up 5 bases, with 11 bases separating them. The CDR3 consists of 15 residues. CDR3 loop: CASSQDGQTDQPQHF. CDR3 sequence (DNA): TGTGCCAGCAGCCAAGATGGACAGACCGATCAGCCCCAGCATTTT.

The chain links TRBV25-1 to TRBJ2-5; 11 bases align to TRBD1. V shed 5 bases and J 4 bases; nucleotides not matched to a gene: 9. The CDR3 runs 16 residues. Per germline, CDR1 MGHDK and CDR2 SYGVNS. The chain's CDR3 is CASSLTGTGGRETQYF. The CDR3, as DNA: TGTGCCAGCAGTCTAACCGGGACAGGGGGTAGAGAGACCCAGTACTTC.

The V call is TRBV24-1, the J call TRBJ2-3; TRBD2 agrees at 7 bases. Germline-derived CDR1 and CDR2 are KGHDR and SFDVKD. J lost 2 bases, V lost 6 bases, and 10 bases had no gene match. The CDR3 sequence is 16 residues long. The CDR3 loop reads CATSFNPGRVTDTQYF. CDR3 DNA sequence: TGTGCCACCAGTTTTAACCCAGGGAGGGTCACAGATACGCAGTATTTT.

The chain carries TRBV15 and TRBJ2-2; D might be TRBD1 (5 bases). CDR1 is LNHNV, CDR2 YYDKDF, per germline (reference sequence). The ends were cut back, 0 bases at V and 4 bases at J, with 9 bases in the middle. The CDR3 is 15 amino acids. The CDR3 spells CATSREGAITGELFF. CDR3 nucleotide sequence: TGTGCCACCAGCAGAGAAGGGGCGATCACCGGGGAGCTGTTTTTT.

This chain uses TRBV29-1 with TRBJ2-2; the D gene is possibly TRBD1 (5 bases). The CDR3 runs 17 residues. CDR1 is SQVTM and CDR2 is ANQGSEA in the germline V gene. The CDR3 is CLLVRVPHRMGSGELFF. The DNA for the CDR3 is TGCCTCCTGGTTCGGGTCCCACACAGGATGGGGTCCGGGGAGCTGTTTTTT.

V gene TRBV30 combines with J gene TRBJ2-3; 11 nucleotides agree with TRBD2. The CDR3 is 15 amino acids. The J segment lost 2 bases and the V segment lost 8 bases, leaving 9 bases of the junction unmatched. Germline values: CDR1 GTSNPN, CDR2 SVGIG (reference sequence). CDR3 residues: CARDDSGRATDTQYF. The CDR3 region has the DNA TGTGCCAGGGATGATAGCGGGAGGGCCACAGATACGCAGTATTTT. Using reference TRBV30 and TRBJ2-3 for the parts outside the CDR3, the full variable domain is SQTIHQWPATLVQPVGSPLSLECTVEGTSNPNLYWYRQAAGRGLQLLFYSVGIGQISSEVPQNLSASRPQDRQFILSSKKLLLSDSGFYLCARDDSGRATDTQYFGPGTRLTVL.

In its sample, this clone was seen once. The rearrangement joins TRBV28 to TRBJ1-4; 8 nucleotides agree with TRBD1. The CDR3 has 16 amino acids. The germline V gene encodes CDR1 MDHEN and CDR2 SYDVKM. Trimming cost V 6 bases and J 0 bases; bases outside gene matches: 6. CDR3 protein: CASSQDRGTTNEKLFF. The CDR3, as DNA: TGTGCCAGCAGCCAAGACAGGGGAACAACTAATGAAAAACTGTTTTTT.

This rearrangement joins TRBV6-6 to TRBJ2-1; D is perhaps TRBD2 (6 bases). Between the trimmed V and J ends, which lost 6 bases and 4 bases, there was a span of 16 bases. There are 15 residues in the CDR3. Germline lookup yields CDR1 MNHNY and CDR2 SVGAGI (reference sequence). CDR3 sequence: CASSHPLAKYNEQFF. CDR3 sequence (DNA): TGTGCCAGCAGCCACCCCCTAGCGAAGTACAATGAGCAGTTCTTC.

The chain carries TRBV4-2 and TRBJ2-5, with 11 bases that match TRBD2. This CDR3 region has 17 residues. V trimming: 2 bases; J trimming: 1 base; junction bases outside the gene matches: 6. Per the germline V gene, CDR1 is LGHNA and CDR2 is YNFKEQ. CDR3 in DNA: TGTGCCAGCAGCCAAACCACCGGGACTAGCGGCCAAGAGACCCAGTACTTC. It yields the protein CASSQTTGTSGQETQYF.

The gene calls are TRBV3-1 (or the pseudogene TRBV3-2) and TRBJ1-1; D perhaps matches TRBD1 (5 bases). Germline CDR1 is LGHDT and CDR2 is YNNKEL (reference sequence). Trimming removed 6 bases at V and 1 base at J, with 9 bases between. CDR3 length: 13 amino acids. CDR3 amino acids: CASRRTRNTEAFF. The CDR3 nucleotides read TGTGCCAGCAGAAGGACAAGGAACACTGAAGCTTTCTTT.

The chain uses TRBV28 and TRBJ1-1; D is unresolved. From germline, CDR1 is MDHEN and CDR2 SYDVKM. The germline V and J ends were trimmed by 10 bases and 1 base, with 10 bases remaining between them. The CDR3 sequence is 12 residues long. Written as DNA, the CDR3 is TGTGCCACCCTCTACGGGAACACTGAAGCTTTCTTT. This gives the protein CATLYGNTEAFF.

This clone was seen a handful of times. This chain connects TRBV7-2 to TRBJ2-7; the D gene is possibly TRBD1 (6 bases). Germline CDR1 SGHTA, CDR2 FQGNSA. This CDR3 contains 13 residues. Trimming left V 5 bases short and J 3 bases short, with 11 bases between. As DNA, the CDR3 is TGTGCCAGCAGCCTATCACAGGGCTACGAGCAGTACTTC. Translation: CASSLSQGYEQYF. The full variable domain, its missing parts supplied by reference TRBV7-2 and TRBJ2-7, is GAGVSQSPSNKVTEKGKDVELRCDPISGHTALYWYRQSLGQGLEFLIYFQGNSAPDKSGLPSDRFSAERTGGSVSTLTIQRTQQEDSAVYLCASSLSQGYEQYFGPGTRLTVT.

This rearrangement joins TRBV20-1 to TRBJ2-1; 11 bases line up with TRBD1. The germline CDR1 and CDR2 sequences are DFQATT and SNEGSKA (reference sequence). CDR3 length: 11 amino acids. The CDR3 nucleotides read TGCAGCGGGACAGGGGGGAATGAGCAGTTCTTC. This codes for CSGTGGNEQFF.

This chain's CDR3 is CASSKLSHSNQPQHF. Here the CDR3 DNA reads TGTGCCAGCAGTAAGCTTTCGCATAGCAATCAGCCCCAGCATTTT. The chain combines TRBV28 with TRBJ1-5; D uncertain. The V and J ends lost 5 bases and 0 bases respectively, with 11 bases between them. Germline values: CDR1 MDHEN, CDR2 SYDVKM. The CDR3 is 15 amino acids.

CDR3 DNA: TGTGCCAGCAGCCGAATGGGACTAGCGTCGCAGTACTTC. Its protein is CASSRMGLASQYF. The V call is TRBV11-1, the J call TRBJ2-7; 10 bases are a match to TRBD2. Germline CDR1 and CDR2: SGHAT and FQDESV (reference sequence). Trimming cost V 5 bases and J 9 bases; bases outside gene matches: 7. The CDR3 contains 13 residues.

The chain is built from TRBV19 and TRBJ2-1; the D gene is possibly TRBD2 (6 bases). V was clipped by 7 bases and J by 1 base, with 14 bases between them. The germline V gene encodes CDR1 LNHDA and CDR2 SQIVND (reference sequence). This CDR3 is 15 amino acids long. CDR3 sequence (DNA): TGTGCCAGTACCCGGGACTTCCTTTCCTACAATGAGCAGTTCTTC. Protein product: CASTRDFLSYNEQFF.